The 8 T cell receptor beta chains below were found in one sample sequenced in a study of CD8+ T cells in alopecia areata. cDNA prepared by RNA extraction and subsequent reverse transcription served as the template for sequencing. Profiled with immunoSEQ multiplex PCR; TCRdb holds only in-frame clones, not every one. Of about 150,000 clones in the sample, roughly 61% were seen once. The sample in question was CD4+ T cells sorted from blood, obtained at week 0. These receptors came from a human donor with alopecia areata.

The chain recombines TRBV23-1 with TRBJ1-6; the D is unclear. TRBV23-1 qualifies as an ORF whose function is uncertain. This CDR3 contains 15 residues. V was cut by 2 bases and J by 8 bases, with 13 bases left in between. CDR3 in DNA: TGCGCCAGCAGTCAACGGACTGACGAACATTCACCCCTCCACTTT. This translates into CASSQRTDEHSPLHF.

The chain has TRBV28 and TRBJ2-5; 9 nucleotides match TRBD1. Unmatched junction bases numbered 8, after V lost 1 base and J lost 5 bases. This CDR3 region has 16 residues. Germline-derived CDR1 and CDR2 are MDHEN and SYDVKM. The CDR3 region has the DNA TGTGCCAGCAGTTTATTAACAGGGGGCGGGCGTGAGACCCAGTACTTC. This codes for CASSLLTGGGRETQYF.

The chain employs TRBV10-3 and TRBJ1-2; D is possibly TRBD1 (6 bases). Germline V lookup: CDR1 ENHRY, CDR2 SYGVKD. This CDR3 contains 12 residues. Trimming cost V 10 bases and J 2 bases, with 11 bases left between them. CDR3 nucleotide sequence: TGTGCCACCGACCAGGGGAACTATGGCTACACCTTC. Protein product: CATDQGNYGYTF.

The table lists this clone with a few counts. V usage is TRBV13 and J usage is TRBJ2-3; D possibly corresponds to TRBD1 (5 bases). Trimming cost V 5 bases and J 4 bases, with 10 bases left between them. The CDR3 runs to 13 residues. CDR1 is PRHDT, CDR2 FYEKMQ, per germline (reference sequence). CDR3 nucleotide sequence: TGTGCCAGCAGCCCCCAGGGTGCAGATACGCAGTATTTT. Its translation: CASSPQGADTQYF.

CDR3 nucleotides: TGTGCCAGCAGCTGGGGAGGAGCATCCTACGAGCAGTACTTC. Its translation: CASSWGGASYEQYF. The rearrangement uses TRBV6-5 and TRBJ2-7, with D maybe TRBD2 (6 bases). CDR1 is MNHEY, CDR2 SVGAGI, per germline. V gave up 6 bases and J gave up 1 base, with 13 bases separating them. The CDR3 spans 14 residues.

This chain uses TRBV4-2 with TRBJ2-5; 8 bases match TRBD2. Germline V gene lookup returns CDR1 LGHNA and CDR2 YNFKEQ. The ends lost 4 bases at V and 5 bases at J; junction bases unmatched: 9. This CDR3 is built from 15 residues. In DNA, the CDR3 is TGTGCCAGCAGCCCCCCCGCGGGGGGCGGGGAGACCCAGTACTTC. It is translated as CASSPPAGGGETQYF.

The CDR3 DNA is TGTGCCAGCAGTTACTCGTCCACAGAGCAAGAGACCCAGTACTTC. As protein: CASSYSSTEQETQYF. This rearrangement joins TRBV6-5 to TRBJ2-5; D remains ambiguous. Germline loops: CDR1 MNHEY, CDR2 SVGAGI. V lost 0 bases and J 2 bases, leaving 10 bases between the germline ends. This CDR3 has 15 amino acids.

As DNA, the CDR3 is TGTGCCAGCAGCCGGCCCTGGGAAGATACGCAGTATTTT. Translation gives CASSRPWEDTQYF. The rearrangement links TRBV7-2 to TRBJ2-3, with no clear D. The CDR3 is 13 residues long. The germline gives CDR1 SGHTA, CDR2 FQGNSA. Trimming pared 5 bases from V and 5 bases from J, leaving 11 bases between.